This T cell receptor (beta chain) stems from a study of T cell changes during pregnancy in multiple sclerosis (dated by TCRdb to the late 2010s). Regarding the complete study: Changes in the T cell repertoire over the course of pregnancy were examined in this study in women with multiple sclerosis.

The library was prepared using the immunoSEQ multiplex PCR assay. Not all clones reach the TCRdb copy of this immuneACCESS table, which keeps in-frame sequences only. Checked studies attribute under half of the gap to unresolved V genes and leave the rest unexplained. The sample contains tens of thousands of clones, about 92% of them found a single time. The top ten hold less than 3% of the sample. A word on this clone: Its binding antigen is unknown. Per-base qualities were not stored, and no clone one base away is much larger.

The sample in question was peripheral blood, obtained in the third trimester of pregnancy. The TCR was taken from a female donor in good health, enrolled as a control in a pregnancy study.

The DNA sequence is given as TGTGCCAGCAGTCCTACTCCCTATAGCAATCAGCCCCAGCATTTT. This codes for CASSPTPYSNQPQHF. The chain uses TRBV27 and TRBJ1-5; the D gene cannot be resolved reliably. The CDR3 sequence holds 15 residues, the cysteine and phenylalanine included. The CDR3 DNA has 45 bases and is translated from base 1. Between the V and J ends, shortened by 5 bases and 0 bases respectively, the junction contains 11 bases. Reading the germline V gene (reference sequence) gives CDR1 MNHEY and CDR2 SMNVEV.